These 25 T cell receptor beta chains were sequenced from one sample in a study of monozygotic twins with inflammatory bowel disease. TCRdb reprocessed the 5' RACE reads and stores each CDR3 protein as one record, lacking DNA. Its table lists about 160,000 distinct CDR3 sequences. The sample comprised blood. Source of these receptors: a human donor with ulcerative colitis or Crohn's disease, or a healthy co-twin of an affected twin (not recorded which).

This chain connects TRBV12-3 or TRBV12-4 to TRBJ2-1; TCRdb names TRBD2, which stays unverified in the absence of DNA. The CDR3 has 18 residues. CDR3 sequence: CASSFAWQRDPPLDEQFF.

The chain is built from TRBV20-1 and TRBJ2-3; there is no DNA to check the TCRdb D call of TRBD2. CDR3 length equals 17 residues. Germline-derived CDR1 and CDR2 are DFQATT and SNEGSKA (reference sequence). The CDR3 region is CSAKILKVLPLADTQYF.

The chain is built from TRBV27 and TRBJ2-3; lacking DNA, the TRBD2 call made by TCRdb goes unchecked. Germline V CDR1 and CDR2: MNHEY, SMNVEV (reference sequence). CDR3 size: 16 residues. The CDR3 sequence: CASRRSGRGVADTQYF.

The rearrangement links TRBV5-1 to TRBJ2-2. The CDR3 consists of 16 residues. Germline CDR1 and CDR2: SGHRS and YFSETQ. CDR3 loop: CASSLAGYRGTGELFF.

The chain combines TRBV29-1 with TRBJ2-1. Looked up from germline, CDR1 is SQVTM and CDR2 is ANQGSEA. The CDR3 runs to 12 residues. The CDR3 region is CSVGRANNEQFF.

The chain uses TRBV5-1 and TRBJ2-7. The CDR3 contains 14 residues. Per the germline V gene, CDR1 is SGHRS and CDR2 is YFSETQ. The CDR3 loop reads CASSLVPVGYEQYF.

This rearrangement joins TRBV4-2 to TRBJ1-3. In germline, CDR1 is LGHNA, CDR2 YNFKEQ. The CDR3 consists of 16 residues. CDR3 loop: CASSQDRHSSGNTIYF.

This sequence joins TRBV3-1 and TRBJ1-5; there is no DNA to check the TCRdb D call of TRBD1. There are 15 residues in the CDR3. Germline lookup yields CDR1 LGHDT and CDR2 YNNKEL (reference sequence). The CDR3 protein is CASSQFGTENQPQHF. The full variable domain, rest sourced from reference TRBV3-1 and TRBJ1-5, is DTAVSQTPKYLVTQMGNDKSIKCEQNLGHDTMYWYKQDSKKFLKIMFSYNNKELIINETVPNRFSPKSPDKAHLNLHINSLELGDSAVYFCASSQFGTENQPQHFGDGTRLSIL.

The chain is built from TRBV28 and TRBJ2-7; TCRdb selects TRBD1, and the lack of DNA leaves this call unchecked. Germline values: CDR1 MDHEN, CDR2 SYDVKM. CDR3 length: 16 residues. The CDR3 loop reads CASRSSTQGFSYEQYF.

The chain combines TRBV5-1 with TRBJ2-7; TCRdb's D gene call, TRBD1, goes unchecked for lack of DNA. The CDR3 length is 15 residues. Germline lookup yields CDR1 SGHRS and CDR2 YFSETQ. CDR3 residues: CASSPRAGGTYEQYF.

V gene TRBV4-3 combines with J gene TRBJ2-7; as DNA is missing, the TRBD1 call by TCRdb cannot be tested. CDR1 and CDR2 (germline): LGHNA, YSLEER. This CDR3 is 14 amino acids long. The CDR3 sequence is CASSSLRSTYEQYF.

This sequence joins TRBV5-1 and TRBJ2-2; the TCRdb D gene call, TRBD2, has no DNA to confirm it. Germline V gives CDR1 SGHRS, CDR2 YFSETQ. There are 15 residues in the CDR3. The CDR3 sequence is CASSFAGLGTGELFF.

The V and J genes are TRBV7-2 and TRBJ1-2; the TCRdb D gene call, TRBD1, has no DNA to confirm it. CDR3 size: 14 residues. The germline V gene encodes CDR1 SGHTA and CDR2 FQGNSA. This chain's CDR3 is CASSLFRDSYGYTF.

The chain employs TRBV12-3 or TRBV12-4 and TRBJ1-1; absent DNA, TCRdb's TRBD1 call cannot be checked. This CDR3 contains 14 residues. CDR3 residues: CASRGPVGNTEAFF.

The J gene is TRBJ2-3, the V gene TRBV6-6. The CDR3 loop spans 13 amino acids. Germline loops: CDR1 MNHNY, CDR2 SVGAGI (reference sequence). The CDR3 here is CASSTSNTDTQYF.

V gene TRBV5-1 combines with J gene TRBJ2-1; TCRdb selects TRBD2, and the lack of DNA leaves this call unchecked. The CDR3 length is 17 residues. Germline lookup yields CDR1 SGHRS and CDR2 YFSETQ. The CDR3 sequence: CASSLLGGTSGRGEQFF.

V is TRBV6-5 and J is TRBJ2-1; the D call of TRBD2 rests on TCRdb alone, since no DNA is present to check it. CDR3 length: 15 residues. In germline, CDR1 is MNHEY, CDR2 SVGAGI. The chain's CDR3 is CASSLSRLAINEQFF.

The CDR3 sequence is CASRHDRTYEQYF. The gene calls are TRBV12-3 or TRBV12-4 and TRBJ2-7; the TCRdb call, TRBD1, lacks DNA for checking. This CDR3 is built from 13 residues.

The chain links TRBV20-1 to TRBJ2-5; TCRdb proposes TRBD1, but this gene call is untestable without DNA. The germline gives CDR1 DFQATT, CDR2 SNEGSKA (reference sequence). The CDR3 sequence is 13 residues long. CDR3 amino acids: CSAGRTGIETQYF.

V is TRBV10-3 and J is TRBJ2-1; the D gene TCRdb calls, TRBD2, cannot be checked with no DNA. The CDR3 loop spans 15 amino acids. In germline, CDR1 is ENHRY, CDR2 SYGVKD. The CDR3 sequence is CAISPADYSYNEQFF.

V is TRBV10-3 and J is TRBJ2-7; there is no DNA to check the TCRdb D call of TRBD2. The germline V gene encodes CDR1 ENHRY and CDR2 SYGVKD. CDR3 length: 13 amino acids. This CDR3 is CAISGLLGGEQYF.

J is TRBJ1-4 and V is TRBV4-1; as DNA is missing, the TRBD1 call by TCRdb cannot be tested. The CDR3 consists of 12 residues. The germline CDR1 and CDR2 sequences are MGHRA and YSYEKL. Here the CDR3 reads CASSVRQEKLFF.

This chain's CDR3 is CASSSPSDRGEDEQFF. The chain joins TRBV6-5 to TRBJ2-1; no DNA is available, so the TRBD1 call from TCRdb remains unchecked. Germline CDR1 is MNHEY and CDR2 is SVGAGI. CDR3 length equals 16 residues.

The CDR3 loop reads CASSLDSKETQYF. V usage is TRBV7-6 and J usage is TRBJ2-5; as DNA is missing, the TRBD1 call by TCRdb cannot be tested. Germline V CDR1 and CDR2: SGHVS, FNYEAQ. The CDR3 is made up of 13 amino acids.

This chain links TRBV11-2 with TRBJ2-1; the TRBD2 assignment by TCRdb is unverifiable without DNA. CDR3 length: 13 residues. Germline values: CDR1 SGHAT, CDR2 FQNNGV. The CDR3 spells CASQLAGANEQFF.